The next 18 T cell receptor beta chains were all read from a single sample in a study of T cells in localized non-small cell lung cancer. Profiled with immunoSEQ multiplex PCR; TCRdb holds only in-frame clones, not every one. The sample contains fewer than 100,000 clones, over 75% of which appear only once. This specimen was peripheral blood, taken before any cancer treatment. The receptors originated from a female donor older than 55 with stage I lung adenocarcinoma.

CDR3 DNA sequence: TGTGCCAGTAAGATTTATGGTCCTGCGGACAGGGGAGGCAATCAGCCCCAGCATTTT. This sequence encodes CASKIYGPADRGGNQPQHF. The rearrangement joins TRBV19 to TRBJ1-5, with 9 bases identical to TRBD1. Germline V gives CDR1 LNHDA, CDR2 SQIVND (reference sequence). The CDR3 is 19 amino acids. V gave up 7 bases and J gave up 2 bases; unmatched junction bases: 18.

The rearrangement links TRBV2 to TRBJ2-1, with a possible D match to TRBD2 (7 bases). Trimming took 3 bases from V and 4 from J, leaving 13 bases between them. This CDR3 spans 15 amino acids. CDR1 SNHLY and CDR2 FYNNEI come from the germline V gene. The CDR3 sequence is CASSDLGGGYNEQFF. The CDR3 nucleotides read TGTGCCAGCAGTGATTTGGGAGGGGGGTACAATGAGCAGTTCTTC. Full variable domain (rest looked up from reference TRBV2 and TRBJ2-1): EPEVTQTPSHQVTQMGQEVILRCVPISNHLYFYWYRQILGQKVEFLVSFYNNEISEKSEIFDDQFSVERPDGSNFTLKIRSTKLEDSAMYFCASSDLGGGYNEQFFGPGTRLTVL.

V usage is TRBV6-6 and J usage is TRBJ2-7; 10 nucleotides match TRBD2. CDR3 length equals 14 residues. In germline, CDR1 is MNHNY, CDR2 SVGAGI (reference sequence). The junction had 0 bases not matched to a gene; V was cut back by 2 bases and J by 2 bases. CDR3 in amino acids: CASSYSGRAYEQYF. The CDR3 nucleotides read TGTGCCAGCAGTTACAGCGGGAGGGCCTACGAGCAGTACTTC.

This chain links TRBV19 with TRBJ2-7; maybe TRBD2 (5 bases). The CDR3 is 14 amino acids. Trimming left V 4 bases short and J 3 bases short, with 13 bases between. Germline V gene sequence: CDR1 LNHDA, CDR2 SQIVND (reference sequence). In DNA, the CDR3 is TGTGCCAGTAGTAGAAGTAGCGAGAACTACGAGCAGTACTTC. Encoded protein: CASSRSSENYEQYF.

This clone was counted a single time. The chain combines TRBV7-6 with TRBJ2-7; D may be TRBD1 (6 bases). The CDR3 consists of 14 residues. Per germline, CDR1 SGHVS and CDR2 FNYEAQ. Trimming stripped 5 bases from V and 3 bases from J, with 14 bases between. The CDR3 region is CASSPWDNIYEQYF. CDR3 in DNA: TGTGCCAGCAGCCCTTGGGACAACATCTACGAGCAGTACTTC.

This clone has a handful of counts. CDR3 protein: CASSPRMTGLEAFF. In DNA, the CDR3 is TGTGCCAGCAGCCCCCGAATGACAGGACTTGAAGCTTTCTTT. The gene calls are TRBV14 and TRBJ1-1; a weak D match, TRBD1 (6 bases). The germline gives CDR1 SGHDN, CDR2 FVKESK. Trimming removed 4 bases from V and 7 bases from J, with 16 bases in between. This CDR3 contains 14 residues.

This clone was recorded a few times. The chain's CDR3 is CASKGGTLEQYF. The CDR3 DNA follows: TGTGCCAGCAAGGGCGGGACCCTCGAGCAGTACTTC. V and J are TRBV6-1 and TRBJ2-7, with TRBD2 as a possible D gene (6 bases). The germline V and J ends were trimmed by 7 bases and 6 bases, with 13 bases remaining between them. The germline gives CDR1 MNHNS, CDR2 SASEGT. The CDR3 runs 12 residues.

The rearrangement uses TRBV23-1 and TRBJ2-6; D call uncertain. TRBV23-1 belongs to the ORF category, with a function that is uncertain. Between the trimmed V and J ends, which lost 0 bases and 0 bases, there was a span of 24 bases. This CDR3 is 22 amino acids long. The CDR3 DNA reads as TGCGCCAGCAGTCAATCGCCCCAGGTGCACCATCCTTTCTCCTCTGGGGCCAACGTCCTGACTTTC. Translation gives CASSQSPQVHHPFSSGANVLTF.

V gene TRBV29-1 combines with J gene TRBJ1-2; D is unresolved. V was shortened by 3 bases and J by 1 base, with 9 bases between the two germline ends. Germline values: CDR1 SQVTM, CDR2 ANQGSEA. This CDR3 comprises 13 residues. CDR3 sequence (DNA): TGCAGCGTTGAGGCCAGCGATAACTATGGCTACACCTTC. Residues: CSVEASDNYGYTF.

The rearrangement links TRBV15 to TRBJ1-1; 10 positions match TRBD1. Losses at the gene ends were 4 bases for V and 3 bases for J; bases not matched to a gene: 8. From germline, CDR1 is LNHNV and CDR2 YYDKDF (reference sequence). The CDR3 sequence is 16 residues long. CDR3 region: CATSTGTGVLDTEAFF. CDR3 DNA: TGTGCCACCAGCACCGGGACAGGGGTGTTGGACACTGAAGCTTTCTTT.

CDR3 protein: CASSHMGGGETQYF. In nucleotides, the CDR3 is TGTGCCAGTAGCCATATGGGAGGGGGAGAGACCCAGTACTTC. This chain connects TRBV19 to TRBJ2-5; maybe TRBD2 (7 bases). The germline V gene has CDR1 LNHDA and CDR2 SQIVND (reference sequence). The ends were cut back, 6 bases at V and 4 bases at J, with 15 bases in the middle. CDR3 length: 14 residues.

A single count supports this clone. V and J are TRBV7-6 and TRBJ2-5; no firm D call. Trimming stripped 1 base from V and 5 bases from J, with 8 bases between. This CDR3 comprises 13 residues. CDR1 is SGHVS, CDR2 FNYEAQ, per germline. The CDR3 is CASSLEPGETQYF. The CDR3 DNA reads TGTGCCAGCAGCTTAGAACCTGGTGAGACCCAGTACTTC. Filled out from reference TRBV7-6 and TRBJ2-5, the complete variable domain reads GAGVSQSPRYKVTKRGQDVALRCDPISGHVSLYWYRQALGQGPEFLTYFNYEAQQDKSGLPNDRFSAERPEGSISTLTIQRTEQRDSAMYRCASSLEPGETQYFGPGTRLLVL.

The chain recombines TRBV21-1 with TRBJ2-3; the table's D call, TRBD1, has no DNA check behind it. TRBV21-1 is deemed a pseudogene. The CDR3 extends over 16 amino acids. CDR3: CASSTWDRAGTDTQYF. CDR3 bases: TGTGCCAGCAGCACCTGGGACAGGGCGGGCACAGATACGCAGTATTTT.

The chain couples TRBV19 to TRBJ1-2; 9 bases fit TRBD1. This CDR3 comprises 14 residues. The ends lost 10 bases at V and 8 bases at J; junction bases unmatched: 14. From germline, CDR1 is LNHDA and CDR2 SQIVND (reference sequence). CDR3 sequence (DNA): TGTGCCACCAGTGTCGCCGGGACAGGGAGAGGCTACACCTTC. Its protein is CATSVAGTGRGYTF.

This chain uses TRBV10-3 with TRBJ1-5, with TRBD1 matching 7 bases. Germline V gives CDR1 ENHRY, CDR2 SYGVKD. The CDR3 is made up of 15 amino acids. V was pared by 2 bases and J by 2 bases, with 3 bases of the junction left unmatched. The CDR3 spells CAISERQGGNQPQHF. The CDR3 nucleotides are TGTGCCATCAGTGAGCGACAGGGAGGCAATCAGCCCCAGCATTTT.

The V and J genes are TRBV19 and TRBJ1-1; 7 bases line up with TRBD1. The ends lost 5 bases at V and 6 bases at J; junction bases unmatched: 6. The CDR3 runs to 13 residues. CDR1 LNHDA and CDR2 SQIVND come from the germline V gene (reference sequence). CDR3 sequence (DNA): TGTGCCAGTAGTCCGGGGACAGCCCCTGAAGCTTTCTTT. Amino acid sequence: CASSPGTAPEAFF.

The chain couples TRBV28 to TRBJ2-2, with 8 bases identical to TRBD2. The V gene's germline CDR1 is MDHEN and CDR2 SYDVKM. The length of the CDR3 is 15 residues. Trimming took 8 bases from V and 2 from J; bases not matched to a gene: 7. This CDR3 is CASYPGGPNTGELFF. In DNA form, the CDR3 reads TGTGCCAGCTATCCGGGAGGGCCTAACACCGGGGAGCTGTTTTTT.

The CDR3 DNA follows: TGCGCCAGCAGCTTCTACACAGGGTATGAGGGCACTGAAGCTTTCTTT. This sequence encodes CASSFYTGYEGTEAFF. V usage is TRBV5-1 and J usage is TRBJ1-1; a weak D match, TRBD1 (6 bases). The CDR3 totals 16 residues. The V end was cut by 2 bases, the J end by 4 bases, with 18 bases between. Looked up from germline, CDR1 is SGHRS and CDR2 is YFSETQ.